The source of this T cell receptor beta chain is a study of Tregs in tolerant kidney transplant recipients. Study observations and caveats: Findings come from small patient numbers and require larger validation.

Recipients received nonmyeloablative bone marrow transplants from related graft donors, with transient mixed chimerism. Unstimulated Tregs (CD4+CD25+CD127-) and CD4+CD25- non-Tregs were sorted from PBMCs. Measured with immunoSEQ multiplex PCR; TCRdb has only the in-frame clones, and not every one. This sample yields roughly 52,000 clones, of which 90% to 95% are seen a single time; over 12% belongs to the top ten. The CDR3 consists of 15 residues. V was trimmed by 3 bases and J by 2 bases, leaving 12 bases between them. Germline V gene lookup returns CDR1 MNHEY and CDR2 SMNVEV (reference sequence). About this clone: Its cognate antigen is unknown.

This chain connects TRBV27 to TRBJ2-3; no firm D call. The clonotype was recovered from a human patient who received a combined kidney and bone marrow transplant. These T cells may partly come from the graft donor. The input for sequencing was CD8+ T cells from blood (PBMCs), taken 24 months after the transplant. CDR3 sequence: CASSFSVSFTDTQYF. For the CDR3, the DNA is TGTGCCAGCAGTTTCTCGGTCTCCTTCACAGATACGCAGTATTTT.